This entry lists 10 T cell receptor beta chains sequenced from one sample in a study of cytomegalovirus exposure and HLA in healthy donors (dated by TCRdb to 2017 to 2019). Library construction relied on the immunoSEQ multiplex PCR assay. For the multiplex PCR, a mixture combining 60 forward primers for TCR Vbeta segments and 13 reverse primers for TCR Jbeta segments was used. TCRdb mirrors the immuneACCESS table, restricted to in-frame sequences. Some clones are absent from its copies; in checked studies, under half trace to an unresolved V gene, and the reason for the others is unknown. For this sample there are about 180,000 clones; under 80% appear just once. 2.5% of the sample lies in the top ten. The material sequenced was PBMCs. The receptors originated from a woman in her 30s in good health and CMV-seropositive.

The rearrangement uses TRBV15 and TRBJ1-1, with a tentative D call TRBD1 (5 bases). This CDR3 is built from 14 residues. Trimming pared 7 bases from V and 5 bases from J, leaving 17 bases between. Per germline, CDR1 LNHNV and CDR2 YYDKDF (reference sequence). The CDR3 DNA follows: TGTGCCACCACACGGGGGGGTATCCGGACTGAAGCTTTCTTT. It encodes CATTRGGIRTEAFF.

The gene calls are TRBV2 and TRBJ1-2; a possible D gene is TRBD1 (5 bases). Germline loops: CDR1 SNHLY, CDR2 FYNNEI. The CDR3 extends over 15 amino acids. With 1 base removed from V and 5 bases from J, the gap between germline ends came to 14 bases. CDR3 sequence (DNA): TGTGCCAGCAGTGAAGGGGGCAGGCTGGGATATGGCTACACCTTC. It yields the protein CASSEGGRLGYGYTF.

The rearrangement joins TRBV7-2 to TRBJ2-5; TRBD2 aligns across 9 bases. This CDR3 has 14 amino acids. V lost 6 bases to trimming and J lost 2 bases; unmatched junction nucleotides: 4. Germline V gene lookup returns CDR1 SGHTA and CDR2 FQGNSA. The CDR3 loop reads CASSPSGVQETQYF. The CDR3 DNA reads TGTGCCAGCAGTCCTAGCGGGGTACAAGAGACCCAGTACTTC. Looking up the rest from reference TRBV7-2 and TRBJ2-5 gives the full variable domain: GAGVSQSPSNKVTEKGKDVELRCDPISGHTALYWYRQSLGQGLEFLIYFQGNSAPDKSGLPSDRFSAERTGGSVSTLTIQRTQQEDSAVYLCASSPSGVQETQYFGPGTRLLVL.

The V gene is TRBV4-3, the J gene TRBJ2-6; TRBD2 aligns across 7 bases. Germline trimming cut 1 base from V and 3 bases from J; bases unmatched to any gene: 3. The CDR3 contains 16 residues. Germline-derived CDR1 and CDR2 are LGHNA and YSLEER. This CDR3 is CASSQGAGVGANVLTF. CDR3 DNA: TGCGCCAGCAGCCAAGGGGCGGGGGTTGGGGCCAACGTCCTGACTTTC.

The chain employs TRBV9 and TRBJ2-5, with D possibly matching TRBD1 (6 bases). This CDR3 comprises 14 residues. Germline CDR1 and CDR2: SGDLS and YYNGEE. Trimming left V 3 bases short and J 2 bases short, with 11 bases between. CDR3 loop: CASSALGQQETQYF. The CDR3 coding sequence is TGTGCCAGCAGCGCCCTCGGACAGCAAGAGACCCAGTACTTC.

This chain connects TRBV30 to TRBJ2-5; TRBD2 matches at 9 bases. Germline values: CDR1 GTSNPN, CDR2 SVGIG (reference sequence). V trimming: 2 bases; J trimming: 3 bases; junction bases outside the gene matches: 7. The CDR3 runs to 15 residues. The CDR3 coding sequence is TGTGCCTGGAGTAGAACTAGCGGGTTTAAAGAGACCCAGTACTTC. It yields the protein CAWSRTSGFKETQYF.

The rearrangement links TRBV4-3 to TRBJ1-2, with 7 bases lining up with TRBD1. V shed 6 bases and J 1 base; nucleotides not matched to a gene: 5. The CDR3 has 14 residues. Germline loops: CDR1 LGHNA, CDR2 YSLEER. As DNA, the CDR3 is TGCGCCAGCAGTACCGGGACAGTTAACTATGGCTACACCTTC. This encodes CASSTGTVNYGYTF.

CDR3 loop: CASSVGERGSRTGGYEQYF. As DNA, the CDR3 is TGTGCCAGCAGCGTAGGAGAAAGGGGGAGCCGGACAGGGGGGTACGAGCAGTACTTC. The chain employs TRBV9 and TRBJ2-7; TRBD1 matches at 10 bases. The length of the CDR3 is 19 residues. J lost 4 bases, V lost 0 bases, and 16 bases had no gene match. CDR1 and CDR2 from the germline V gene are SGDLS and YYNGEE.

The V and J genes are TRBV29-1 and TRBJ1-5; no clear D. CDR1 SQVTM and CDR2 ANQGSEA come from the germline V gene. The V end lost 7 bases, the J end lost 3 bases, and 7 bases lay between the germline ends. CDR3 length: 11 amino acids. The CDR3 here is CSAGDNQPQHF. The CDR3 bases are TGCAGCGCCGGTGACAATCAGCCCCAGCATTTT.

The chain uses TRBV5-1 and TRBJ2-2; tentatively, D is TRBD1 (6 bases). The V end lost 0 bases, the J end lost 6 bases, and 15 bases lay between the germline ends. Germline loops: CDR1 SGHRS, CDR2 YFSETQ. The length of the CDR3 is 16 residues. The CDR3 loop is CASSLAHRELAGELFF. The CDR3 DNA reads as TGCGCCAGCAGCTTGGCACACAGGGAATTGGCCGGGGAGCTGTTTTTT. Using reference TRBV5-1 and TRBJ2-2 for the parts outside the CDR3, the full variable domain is KAGVTQTPRYLIKTRGQQVTLSCSPISGHRSVSWYQQTPGQGLQFLFEYFSETQRNKGNFPGRFSGRQFSNSRSEMNVSTLELGDSALYLCASSLAHRELAGELFFGEGSRLTVL.